The clone carrying this T cell receptor (beta chain) was seen a handful of times. The antigen remains unidentified. This entry is derived from a study of sequential checkpoint blockade in melanoma. The overall study: DNA from 91 pretreatment tumor samples underwent TCRβ immunosequencing. After nivolumab or ipilimumab alone, around 24 patients had week-13 rebiopsies. Regarding the study as a whole: Tumor T-cell fraction and clonality correlated with PD-L1 and CD8+ counts.

Assay: immunoSEQ multiplex PCR; the TCRdb copy retains only in-frame clones and omits some. This sample yields about 10,000 clones, of which 23% are seen a single time; roughly 10% belongs to the top ten. Treatment meaning: randomized to nivolumab then ipilimumab (arm A) or the reverse (arm B). V lost 1 base to trimming and J lost 8 bases; unmatched junction nucleotides: 10. CDR1 is KGHSH, CDR2 LQKENI, per germline. The CDR3 consists of 16 residues. This sequence joins TRBV18 and TRBJ1-4; 7 bases are shared with TRBD1. This receptor was taken from a human donor with melanoma. The source was tumor tissue (inferred from file names), collected from a patient given nivolumab and ipilimumab in sequence. The CDR3 sequence: CASSPLLTGAGEKLFF. CDR3 sequence (DNA): TGTGCCAGCTCACCACTCCTTACAGGGGCCGGGGAAAAACTGTTTTTT.